This T cell receptor beta chain was obtained from a study of blood T cell repertoires in COVID-19. Study-level information: The United States, Italy and Spain were the sources of the acute and convalescent COVID-19 samples. PBMCs, B-cell-depleted T cells, or T cells provided the cDNA or gDNA that made up the material.

Original methodology: For nucleated cells, counts were estimated from reference gene primer amplification. Clones were sequenced by immunoSEQ multiplex PCR, and TCRdb holds only the in-frame ones, with some missing. The V and J calls and clone size are taken from that table; D and trimming were inferred from the DNA. Among about 250,000 clones listed, over 75% were seen once. The count of this clone is one. Enrolment of Seattle patients took place during active infection, and they were followed longitudinally. The CDR3 runs to 16 residues. V lost 5 bases to trimming and J lost 1 base, with 18 bases between them. CDR1 is SGHNT, CDR2 YYREEE, per germline (reference sequence).

The chain uses TRBV5-4 and TRBJ1-1; tentative D call: TRBD1 (6 bases). This clonotype was obtained from a man between 50 and 59 years old with COVID-19, enrolled during active disease. The sample was peripheral blood. The CDR3 sequence is CASSWELQGTNTEAFF. DNA of the CDR3: TGTGCCAGCAGTTGGGAGCTACAGGGAACGAACACTGAAGCTTTCTTT. Complete variable domain (other parts from reference TRBV5-4 and TRBJ1-1): ETGVTQSPTHLIKTRGQQVTLRCSSQSGHNTVSWYQQALGQGPQFIFQYYREEENGRGNFPPRFSGLQFPNYSSELNVNALELDDSALYLCASSWELQGTNTEAFFGQGTRLTVV.